This T cell receptor beta chain originates from a study of cytomegalovirus exposure and HLA in healthy donors. Study-wide background: Among the roughly 380 donors who were genotyped, 81% fell in the genetic ancestry cluster that is associated with self-reported Caucasian donors.

Whole-study results and caveats: With further analysis later on, most CMV-associated TCR beta chains appeared HLA-restricted. According to an earlier analysis, most TCR beta V segments yielded productive rearrangements about 87% or about 30% of the time. Later work found that TCR association rates differed between HLA loci; DRB1 had the most and HLA-C the fewest.

To note about this clone: No antigen is known for it.

60 Vbeta and 13 Jbeta primers were used in PCR. Assay: immunoSEQ multiplex PCR; the TCRdb copy retains only in-frame clones and omits some. Here the sample spans 150,000 or so clones, over 60% being singletons. The receptor was isolated from a girl aged 5 to 17 in good health and CMV-seronegative. Sequenced: PBMCs.

DNA for the CDR3: TGCGCCAGCAGCCAAGAATATCAACTACCCCGGGAGCAGTACTTC. This codes for CASSQEYQLPREQYF. The chain is built from TRBV4-1 and TRBJ2-7; D unresolved. The CDR3 is 15 amino acids. Germline V gene sequence: CDR1 MGHRA, CDR2 YSYEKL. Trimming removed 0 bases from V and 7 bases from J, with 16 bases in between.